This passage covers 16 T cell receptor beta chains from one sample sequenced in a study of T cell responses to AZD1222 COVID-19 vaccine. The method was immunoSEQ multiplex PCR; TCRdb's version includes in-frame clones alone and lacks a portion of them. Here the sample spans 130,000 to 150,000 clones, roughly 88% being singletons. The sample in question was peripheral blood, obtained 28 days after the second dose of the MenACWY control vaccine. The receptors were gathered from an adult who received the MenACWY meningococcal vaccine as a control.

The chain carries TRBV6-5 and TRBJ1-2; 7 bases fit TRBD1. The CDR3 is made up of 14 amino acids. The germline gives CDR1 MNHEY, CDR2 SVGAGI. Germline trimming cut 6 bases from V and 7 bases from J; bases unmatched to any gene: 11. The DNA of the CDR3 is TGTGCCAGCAGCTATGGCAGGGGGGCGTTTGGCTACACCTTC. Its translation: CASSYGRGAFGYTF.

This clone showed up just a few times. This rearrangement joins TRBV5-4 to TRBJ2-5; 9 bases map to TRBD2. This CDR3 spans 14 amino acids. CDR1 is SGHNT, CDR2 YYREEE, per germline (reference sequence). With V trimmed by 4 bases and J by 6 bases, 7 bases remained unmatched. As DNA, the CDR3 is TGTGCCAGCAGCAGTAGCGGGGGTCATCAGACCCAGTACTTC. Amino acid sequence: CASSSSGGHQTQYF.

The genes are TRBV6-2 or TRBV6-3 and TRBJ2-1; 10 bases agree with TRBD2. CDR3 length equals 16 residues. Unmatched junction bases numbered 14, after V lost 6 bases and J lost 9 bases. The germline CDR1 and CDR2 sequences are MNHEY and SVGEGT. The DNA for the CDR3 is TGTGCCAGCAGCCCCCTGGTTTCTAGCGGGAGTGGTGAGCAGTTCTTC. Translation gives CASSPLVSSGSGEQFF.

The V call is TRBV12-3 or TRBV12-4, the J call TRBJ2-5; D remains unclear. This CDR3 comprises 13 residues. Deletions cut 3 bases from V and 2 bases from J, with 7 bases between. The CDR3 bases are TGTGCCAGCAGTTTGGGCCCTCAAGAGACCCAGTACTTC. Translated, it gives CASSLGPQETQYF.

The chain uses TRBV29-1 and TRBJ1-2; 8 bases match TRBD1. J lost 0 bases, V lost 0 bases, and 0 bases had no gene match. CDR3 size: 14 residues. The germline V gene encodes CDR1 SQVTM and CDR2 ANQGSEA. The CDR3 region is CSVEEQGANYGYTF. The CDR3 region has the DNA TGCAGCGTTGAAGAACAGGGGGCTAACTATGGCTACACCTTC.

V usage is TRBV19 and J usage is TRBJ1-5; 7 nucleotides agree with TRBD1. V was pared by 3 bases and J by 4 bases, with 0 bases of the junction left unmatched. The CDR3 is 13 amino acids. Germline V gene lookup returns CDR1 LNHDA and CDR2 SQIVND (reference sequence). For the CDR3, the DNA is TGTGCCAGTAGTATCAGGGGGAATCAGCCCCAGCATTTT. Translating it yields CASSIRGNQPQHF.

The V and J genes are TRBV2 and TRBJ1-3, with no clear D. This CDR3 contains 13 residues. The V gene's germline CDR1 is SNHLY and CDR2 FYNNEI. V was clipped by 5 bases and J by 0 bases, with 5 bases between them. The CDR3 is CASSFGSGNTIYF. The CDR3 region has the DNA TGTGCCAGCAGTTTCGGCTCTGGAAACACCATATATTTT.

The chain couples TRBV4-3 to TRBJ1-1; TRBD1 is a possible D gene (6 bases). The V gene's germline CDR1 is LGHNA and CDR2 YSLEER. The CDR3 contains 13 residues. V lost 0 bases, J lost 6 bases, and 8 bases lay in between. This CDR3 reads CASSQEAGAEAFF. The CDR3 nucleotides are TGCGCCAGCAGCCAAGAGGCAGGGGCTGAAGCTTTCTTT.

The chain employs TRBV2 and TRBJ1-2; D gene unclear. CDR3 size: 15 residues. The germline CDR1 and CDR2 sequences are SNHLY and FYNNEI. V was trimmed by 2 bases and J by 0 bases, leaving 10 bases between them. Here the CDR3 reads CASSENRMANYGYTF. CDR3 DNA sequence: TGTGCCAGCAGTGAAAATAGGATGGCTAACTATGGCTACACCTTC.

This chain joins TRBV19 and TRBJ2-1; 10 bases are shared with TRBD2. Germline V gives CDR1 LNHDA, CDR2 SQIVND (reference sequence). V dropped 3 bases and J dropped 12; count of bases not matched to a gene: 11. This CDR3 is 15 amino acids long. The CDR3 protein is CASSILRLAGAVQFF. The CDR3 coding sequence is TGTGCCAGTAGTATCCTGAGGCTAGCGGGAGCTGTGCAGTTCTTC.

The chain is built from TRBV4-1 and TRBJ2-7; 13 nucleotides line up with TRBD2. The CDR3 length is 18 residues. J gave up 0 bases and V 3 bases, and 8 bases lay outside the gene matches. CDR1 MGHRA and CDR2 YSYEKL come from the germline V gene. The CDR3 coding sequence is TGCGCCAGCAGCCAGAGACTAGCGGGGGGACACAGCTCCTACGAGCAGTACTTC. Protein sequence: CASSQRLAGGHSSYEQYF.

The chain links TRBV5-6 to TRBJ2-3; 7 nucleotides line up with TRBD2. The CDR3 totals 17 residues. CDR1 is SGHDT, CDR2 YYEEEE, per germline. With V trimmed by 3 bases and J by 3 bases, 13 bases remained unmatched. CDR3 protein: CASSYRLGGMSTDTQYF. CDR3 nucleotides: TGTGCCAGCAGCTACCGACTGGGAGGGATGAGTACAGATACGCAGTATTTT.

The V gene is TRBV5-1, the J gene TRBJ1-2; D gene ambiguous. The germline gives CDR1 SGHRS, CDR2 YFSETQ. V was shortened by 0 bases and J by 4 bases, with 16 bases between the two germline ends. The CDR3 loop spans 16 amino acids. Here the CDR3 reads CASSLGTTAVGYGYTF. In nucleotides, the CDR3 is TGCGCCAGCAGCTTGGGGACGACTGCCGTAGGCTATGGCTACACCTTC.

The chain combines TRBV27 with TRBJ1-2; 7 bases map to TRBD1. The CDR3 runs 14 residues. Germline CDR1 MNHEY, CDR2 SMNVEV (reference sequence). J gave up 8 bases and V 3 bases, and 9 bases lay outside the gene matches. The CDR3 bases are TGTGCCAGCAGTTTGGGACAGCTAGGTTTCGGCTACACCTTC. It translates to CASSLGQLGFGYTF.

This clone was detected only once. The chain links TRBV18 to TRBJ1-3; 8 nucleotides align to TRBD1. The CDR3 has 15 residues. The V and J ends lost 3 bases and 1 base, in that order; junction bases with no gene match: 2. Germline CDR1 KGHSH, CDR2 LQKENI. CDR3 sequence: CASSPQGASGNTIYF. The DNA for the CDR3 is TGTGCCAGCTCACCTCAGGGGGCGTCTGGAAACACCATATATTTT.

V gene TRBV4-1 combines with J gene TRBJ2-7; TRBD1 agrees at 8 bases. The V gene end was trimmed by 2 bases and the J gene end by 3 bases; junction bases not matched to a gene: 27. This CDR3 has 22 residues. Germline V CDR1 and CDR2: MGHRA, YSYEKL. The CDR3 loop is CASSQQSRTGLGSIGPSYEQYF. CDR3 nucleotides: TGCGCCAGCAGCCAACAATCACGGACAGGGTTGGGCTCAATCGGCCCGAGCTACGAGCAGTACTTC.